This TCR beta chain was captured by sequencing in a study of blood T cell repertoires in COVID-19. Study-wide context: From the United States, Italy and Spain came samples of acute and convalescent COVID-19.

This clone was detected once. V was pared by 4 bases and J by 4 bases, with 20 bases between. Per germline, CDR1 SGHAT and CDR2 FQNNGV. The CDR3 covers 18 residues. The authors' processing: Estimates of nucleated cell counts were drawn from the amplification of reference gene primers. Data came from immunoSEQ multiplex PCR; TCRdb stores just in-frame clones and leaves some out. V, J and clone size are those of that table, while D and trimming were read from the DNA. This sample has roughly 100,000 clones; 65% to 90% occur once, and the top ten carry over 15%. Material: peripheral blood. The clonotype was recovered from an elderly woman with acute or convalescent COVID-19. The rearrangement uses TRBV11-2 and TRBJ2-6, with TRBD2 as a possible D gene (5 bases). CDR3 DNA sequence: TGTGCCAGCAGCTCTAGAGGGCAGGAAACACTCGGGGCCAACGTCCTGACTTTC. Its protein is CASSSRGQETLGANVLTF.